This T cell receptor (beta chain) appears in the sequencing data of a study of spatial heterogeneity in lung cancer. Study in general: Available follow-up PBMC samples, collected a median of approximately two years post-resection, were sequenced. The average appearance count of each unique TCR and UMI combination in raw reads was more than eight.

Findings and caveats of the study: Compared with follow-up, resection was when ubiquitous expanded tumor TCRs appeared in blood more.

Time point indicated: blood at routine non-recurrence follow-up after resection. Unsorted whole RNA from tumor, nontumor lung or frozen PBMC underwent sequencing. The library protocol tagged each TCR cDNA with a unique molecular identifier. From the 5' RACE reads, TCRdb called clonotypes with MiXCR, one entry per CDR3 protein. The sample shows under 150,000 distinct CDR3 sequences, 12% of them seen only once. As for this clonotype: Its antigen is unidentified.

The TCR originated in a male donor with early-stage non-small cell lung cancer. Sequenced material: PBMCs, taken at follow-up.

Here the CDR3 DNA reads TGTGCCAGCAGCTTAGGGAGGACAGGGGTTGAGCAGTACTTC. Translating it yields CASSLGRTGVEQYF. The chain carries TRBV7-9 and TRBJ2-7, with TRBD1 matching over 9 bases. Germline V gives CDR1 SEHNR, CDR2 FQNEAQ (reference sequence). This CDR3 comprises 14 residues. Trimming removed 1 base from V and 7 bases from J; junction bases left unmatched: 5.